The 20 T cell receptor beta chains below all came from one sample that was sequenced in a study of tumor and adjacent non-tumor tissue in lung cancer. The template was RNA from unsorted bulk tissue. A modified ARM-PCR protocol with three rounds of nested PCR amplified TCRbeta. TCRdb re-called the multiplex PCR reads through MiXCR, storing one row per CDR3 protein. The sample has more than 70,000 distinct CDR3 sequences; roughly three fifths are singletons. Sequencing was carried out using lung tumor tissue. These receptors originate from a man in his 70s with non-small cell lung cancer.

This clonotype has a single count. V usage is TRBV11-2 and J usage is TRBJ2-7, with D perhaps TRBD1 (6 bases). This CDR3 region has 16 residues. The V gene's germline CDR1 is SGHAT and CDR2 FQNNGV. V was clipped by 7 bases and J by 4 bases, with 23 bases between them. For the CDR3, the DNA is TGTGCCAGCACAAGAACAGGGATGGGCACTTTGTACGAGCAGTACGTC. This gives the protein CASTRTGMGTLYEQYV.

The chain couples TRBV5-1 to TRBJ1-6; possibly TRBD1 for D (6 bases). V shed 4 bases and J shed 10 bases, with 18 bases lying between them. Germline-derived CDR1 and CDR2 are SGHRS and YFSETQ. This CDR3 is 15 amino acids long. The CDR3 reads CASSTWDMGRSPLHF. In nucleotides, the CDR3 is TGCGCCAGCAGCACATGGGACATGGGCAGATCACCCCTCCACTTT.

In this sample, this clonotype turned up a few times. The junction does not match germline at one end; this may be a read error. This rearrangement joins TRBV29-1 to TRBJ2-7, with 8 bases matching TRBD2. Germline V gene lookup returns CDR1 SQVTM and CDR2 ANQGSEA. The CDR3 extends over 14 amino acids. CDR3 bases: TGCAGCGGGGGGACTAGAGGGAGATCTTACGAGCAGAACTTC. Translation gives CSGGTRGRSYEQNF.

As to this clonotype: With a much larger clone just one base away, this may be a read error. This chain uses TRBV30 with TRBJ2-1, with 11 bases that match TRBD2. The V gene's germline CDR1 is GTSNPN and CDR2 SVGIG (reference sequence). The CDR3 runs to 15 residues. The chain's CDR3 is CTWNSGRGRGNEQFF. The CDR3 DNA reads as TGTACCTGGAATAGCGGGAGGGGCCGAGGCAATGAGCAGTTCTTC.

As to this clonotype: This clone may be a read error of a much larger clone one base away. This chain connects TRBV28 to TRBJ2-3; TRBD2 aligns across 7 bases. Germline V gene lookup returns CDR1 MDHEN and CDR2 SYDVKM. V lost 8 bases and J lost 4; bases outside the gene matches: 9. The CDR3 covers 14 residues. In DNA form, the CDR3 reads TGTGCCAGCGGTTCCGGCGGGGGACCAGATACGCAGTATTTT. Its translation is CASGSGGGPDTQYF.

This chain uses TRBV20-1 with TRBJ1-1; 7 nucleotides agree with TRBD1. Germline trimming cut 3 bases from V and 3 bases from J; bases unmatched to any gene: 13. Germline-derived CDR1 and CDR2 are DFQATT and SNEGSKA (reference sequence). The CDR3 consists of 16 residues. The CDR3 region has the DNA TGCAGTGCTAGGGCCCCCAGGGACAGCCTTTACACTGAAGCTTTCTTT. It codes for CSARAPRDSLYTEAFF.

J is TRBJ2-1 and V is TRBV5-1, with D perhaps matching TRBD2 (6 bases). The CDR3 extends over 14 amino acids. Trimming left V 4 bases short and J 5 bases short, with 13 bases between. Germline lookup yields CDR1 SGHRS and CDR2 YFSETQ. The CDR3 coding sequence is TGCGCCAGCAGCCTGGGACTGACTCACAATGAGCAGTTCTTC. It translates to CASSLGLTHNEQFF.

The chain recombines TRBV28 with TRBJ1-2; a possible D gene is TRBD1 (6 bases). V was clipped by 3 bases and J by 4 bases, with 15 bases between them. CDR1 and CDR2 (germline): MDHEN, SYDVKM. The CDR3 is made up of 15 amino acids. CDR3 in amino acids: CASSLEGGKVYGYTF. For the CDR3, the DNA is TGTGCCAGCAGTTTGGAAGGGGGAAAGGTCTATGGCTACACCTTC.

By share, this clonotype ranks as medium-sized (0.01 to 0.1%). This chain joins TRBV11-2 and TRBJ2-1; D is perhaps TRBD1 (5 bases). This CDR3 spans 15 amino acids. The germline V and J ends were trimmed by 1 base and 4 bases, with 11 bases remaining between them. Germline values: CDR1 SGHAT, CDR2 FQNNGV. CDR3 DNA sequence: TGTGCCAGCAGCTTAGTTCTGGGGCCGTACAATGAGCAGTTCTTC. This codes for CASSLVLGPYNEQFF.

This clonotype was detected a few times. The gene calls are TRBV11-1 and TRBJ2-7, with D maybe TRBD2 (5 bases). Per the germline V gene, CDR1 is SGHAT and CDR2 is FQDESV (reference sequence). The length of the CDR3 is 14 residues. Trimming stripped 10 bases from V and 2 bases from J, with 18 bases between. CDR3 in amino acids: CANSPRTPAYEQYF. The CDR3 coding sequence is TGTGCCAACAGTCCCCGGACTCCCGCCTACGAGCAGTACTTC.

With regard to this clonotype: At one boundary the junction diverges from the germline segment, which might be a read error. The genes are TRBV29-1 and TRBJ1-5; tentatively, D is TRBD1 (6 bases). CDR1 is SQVTM, CDR2 ANQGSEA, per germline. The CDR3 has 13 residues. This chain's CDR3 is CNVKTGLDQPQHF. The CDR3 nucleotides read TGCAACGTGAAGACAGGTCTAGATCAACCCCAGCATTTT.

The chain combines TRBV5-5 with TRBJ2-5; D may be TRBD1 (5 bases). The CDR3 consists of 13 residues. The germline V gene has CDR1 SGHKS and CDR2 YYEKEE (reference sequence). V lost 9 bases, J lost 4 bases, and 16 bases lay in between. The CDR3 protein is CANSPGHLETQYF. The DNA of the CDR3 is TGTGCCAACAGTCCCGGACATCTAGAGACCCAGTACTTC.

This clonotype is a singleton in its sample. A read error is likely, as this CDR3 ends without the conserved phenylalanine or tryptophan. The chain recombines TRBV29-1 with TRBJ2-5; D is unresolved. Per germline, CDR1 SQVTM and CDR2 ANQGSEA. The V and J ends lost 7 bases and 2 bases respectively, with 14 bases between them. The CDR3 loop spans 13 amino acids. The chain's CDR3 is CSAWESAQETQYV. CDR3 nucleotides: TGCAGCGCTTGGGAATCGGCACAAGAGACCCAGTACGTC.

Comments on this clonotype: One end of the junction varies from germline; a read error may be responsible. This chain connects TRBV29-1 to TRBJ2-7, with 8 bases that match TRBD1. CDR3 length equals 13 residues. CDR1 and CDR2 from the germline V gene are SQVTM and ANQGSEA. The CDR3 reads CSVHGTGTPGQYF. CDR3 in DNA: TGCAGCGTACACGGGACAGGCACGCCCGGGCAGTATTTC.

Note on this clonotype: The CDR3 does not end in the conserved phenylalanine or tryptophan, so this is likely a read error. The rearrangement joins TRBV11-2 to TRBJ2-7; 10 bases align to TRBD2. The CDR3 extends over 19 amino acids. Per germline, CDR1 SGHAT and CDR2 FQNNGV. CDR3 loop: CARSLRPGASGSRYYEQYS. DNA of the CDR3: TGTGCCAGGAGCTTACGCCCCGGGGCTAGCGGGAGTAGGTACTACGAGCAGTACTCC.

About this clonotype itself: One end of the junction does not line up with germline, which may come from a read error. The chain's CDR3 is CSASHQRSPFHF. As DNA, the CDR3 is TGCAGTGCTTCACACCAGAGATCACCCTTCCACTTT. The chain couples TRBV20-1 to TRBJ1-6, with unresolved D. Germline V lookup: CDR1 DFQATT, CDR2 SNEGSKA (reference sequence). This CDR3 comprises 12 residues.

This chain connects TRBV12-3 or TRBV12-4 to TRBJ1-5; TRBD1 matches at 8 bases. The CDR3 covers 14 residues. V lost 4 bases, J lost 12 bases, and 11 bases stayed unmatched. In DNA, the CDR3 is TGTGCCAGCAGTTCTACAGGGGGGCATCTTCTCCAGCATTTT. It yields the protein CASSSTGGHLLQHF.

Comment on this clonotype: The junction departs from the called germline gene at one end, perhaps through a read error. V usage is TRBV29-1 and J usage is TRBJ1-2; TRBD1 agrees at 12 bases. Germline loops: CDR1 SQVTM, CDR2 ANQGSEA. This CDR3 is built from 15 residues. Here the CDR3 reads CRVNRDRGRGYDYTF. CDR3 nucleotides: TGCAGGGTTAACCGGGACAGGGGGCGTGGCTATGACTACACCTTC. The whole variable domain, filled in from reference TRBV29-1 and TRBJ1-2, reads SAVISQKPSRDICQRGTSLTIQCQVDSQVTMMFWYRQQPGQSLTLIATANQGSEATYESGFVIDKFPISRPNLTFSTLTVSNMSPEDSSIYLCRVNRDRGRGYDYTFGSGTRLTVV.

This chain links TRBV11-2 with TRBJ1-5, with 9 positions matching TRBD1. The J call may be wrong; the DNA end is better matched by TRBJ2-3. This CDR3 contains 14 residues. From germline, CDR1 is SGHAT and CDR2 FQNNGV. This CDR3 is CASSVGQGSRPQYF. In nucleotides, the CDR3 is TGTGCCAGCAGCGTCGGACAGGGGAGCCGACCCCAGTATTTT.

In DNA form, the CDR3 reads TGCAGCCAGCGTAGGGGAGGTATGCAGTATTTT. Translated: CSQRRGGMQYF. This sequence joins TRBV29-1 and TRBJ2-3; a possible D gene is TRBD2 (6 bases). Germline CDR1 is SQVTM and CDR2 is ANQGSEA. The CDR3 contains 11 residues. Trimming took off 8 bases at V and 11 bases at J, with 17 bases between the two ends.